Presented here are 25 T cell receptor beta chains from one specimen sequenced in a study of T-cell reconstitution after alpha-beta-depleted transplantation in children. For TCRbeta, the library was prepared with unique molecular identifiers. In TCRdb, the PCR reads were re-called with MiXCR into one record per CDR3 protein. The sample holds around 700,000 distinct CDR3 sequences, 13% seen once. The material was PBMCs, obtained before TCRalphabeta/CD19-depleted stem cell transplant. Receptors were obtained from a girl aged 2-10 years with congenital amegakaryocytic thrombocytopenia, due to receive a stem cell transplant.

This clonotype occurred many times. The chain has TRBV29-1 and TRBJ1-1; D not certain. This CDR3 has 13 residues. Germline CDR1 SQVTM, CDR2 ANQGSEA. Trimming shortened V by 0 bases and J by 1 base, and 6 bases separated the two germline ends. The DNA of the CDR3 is TGCAGCGTTGAAGATGCAGGGAACACTGAAGCTTTCTTT. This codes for CSVEDAGNTEAFF.

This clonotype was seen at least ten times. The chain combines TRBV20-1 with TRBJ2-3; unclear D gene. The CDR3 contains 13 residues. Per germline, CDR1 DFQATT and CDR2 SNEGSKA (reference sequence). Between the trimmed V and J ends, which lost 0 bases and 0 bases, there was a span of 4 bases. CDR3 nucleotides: TGCAGTGCTAGAGATGGCAGCACAGATACGCAGTATTTT. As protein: CSARDGSTDTQYF.

Written as DNA, the CDR3 is TGTGCCAGCAGTTATCCGTCCGGGACAGGAATGAGCAATGAGCAGTTCTTC. Amino acids: CASSYPSGTGMSNEQFF. This chain uses TRBV6-5 with TRBJ2-1; 8 nucleotides agree with TRBD1. With V trimmed by 3 bases and J by 6 bases, 13 bases remained unmatched. This CDR3 is built from 17 residues. Germline CDR1 reads MNHEY; CDR2 reads SVGAGI.

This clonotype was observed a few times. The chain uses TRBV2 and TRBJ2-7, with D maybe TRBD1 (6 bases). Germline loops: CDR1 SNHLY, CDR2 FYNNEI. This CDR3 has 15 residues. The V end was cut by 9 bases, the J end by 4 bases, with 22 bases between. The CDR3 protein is CASRPHSGAPYEQYF. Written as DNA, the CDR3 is TGTGCCAGTCGTCCCCACTCAGGGGCGCCTTACGAGCAGTACTTC.

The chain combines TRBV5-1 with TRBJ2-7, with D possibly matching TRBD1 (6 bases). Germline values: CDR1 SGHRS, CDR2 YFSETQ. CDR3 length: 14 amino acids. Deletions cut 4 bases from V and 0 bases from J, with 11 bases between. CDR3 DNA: TGCGCCAGCAGCAGCACAGGGAGCTCCTACGAGCAGTACTTC. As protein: CASSSTGSSYEQYF.

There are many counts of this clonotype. The CDR3 DNA is TGCGCCAGCAGGGGGACAGGGGGAATCATAGGCTACGAGCAGTACTTC. Residues: CASRGTGGIIGYEQYF. The chain joins TRBV5-1 to TRBJ2-7; 11 positions match TRBD1. With 5 bases clipped from V and 3 bases from J, the junction kept 10 bases outside the gene matches. The germline CDR1 and CDR2 sequences are SGHRS and YFSETQ. The CDR3 extends over 16 amino acids.

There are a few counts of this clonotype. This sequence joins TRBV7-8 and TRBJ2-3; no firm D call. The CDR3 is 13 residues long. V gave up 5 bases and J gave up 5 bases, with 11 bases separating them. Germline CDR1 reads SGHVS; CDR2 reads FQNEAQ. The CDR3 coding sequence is TGTGCCAGCAGCCCCATTTTTGGAGATACGCAGTATTTT. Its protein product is CASSPIFGDTQYF.

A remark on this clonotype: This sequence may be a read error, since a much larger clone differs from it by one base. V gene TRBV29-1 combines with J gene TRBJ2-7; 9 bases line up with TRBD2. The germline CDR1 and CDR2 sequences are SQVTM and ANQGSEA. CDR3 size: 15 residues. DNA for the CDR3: TGCAGCGTTGTTCGTCCCACTAGCGGGTCCTACGAGCAGCACTTC. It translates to CSVVRPTSGSYEQHF.

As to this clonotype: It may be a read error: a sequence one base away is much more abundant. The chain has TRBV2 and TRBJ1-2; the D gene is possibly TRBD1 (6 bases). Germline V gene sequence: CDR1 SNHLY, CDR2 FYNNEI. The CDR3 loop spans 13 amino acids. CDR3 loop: CTSSEGGLRGYTF. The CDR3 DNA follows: TGTACCAGCAGTGAAGGGGGTTTACGGGGCTACACCTTC.

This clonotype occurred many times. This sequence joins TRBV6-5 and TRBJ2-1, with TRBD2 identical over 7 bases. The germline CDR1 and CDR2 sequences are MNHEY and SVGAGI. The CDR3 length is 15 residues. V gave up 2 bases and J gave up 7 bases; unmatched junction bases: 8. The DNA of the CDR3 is TGTGCCAGCAGTTACGTGGCTAGCGGTGATAATGAGCAGTTCTTC. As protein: CASSYVASGDNEQFF.

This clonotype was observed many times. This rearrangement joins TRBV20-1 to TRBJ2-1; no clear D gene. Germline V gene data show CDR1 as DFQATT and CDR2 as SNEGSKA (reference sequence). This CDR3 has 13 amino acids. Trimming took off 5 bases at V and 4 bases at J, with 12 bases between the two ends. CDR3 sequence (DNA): TGCAGTGCTCCGGATTGGCTATACAATGAGCAGTTCTTC. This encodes CSAPDWLYNEQFF.

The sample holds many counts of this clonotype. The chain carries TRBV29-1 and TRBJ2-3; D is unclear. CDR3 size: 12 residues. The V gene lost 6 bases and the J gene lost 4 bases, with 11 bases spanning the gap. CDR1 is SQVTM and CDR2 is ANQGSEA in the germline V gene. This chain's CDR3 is CSVHSLADTQYF. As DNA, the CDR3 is TGCAGCGTCCACTCCCTGGCAGATACGCAGTATTTT.

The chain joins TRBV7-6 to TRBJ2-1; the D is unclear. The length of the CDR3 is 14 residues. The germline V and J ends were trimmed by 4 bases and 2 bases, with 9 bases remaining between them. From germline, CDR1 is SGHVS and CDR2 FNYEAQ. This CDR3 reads CASSSLATYNEQFF. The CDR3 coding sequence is TGTGCCAGCAGCTCCCTTGCCACCTACAATGAGCAGTTCTTC.

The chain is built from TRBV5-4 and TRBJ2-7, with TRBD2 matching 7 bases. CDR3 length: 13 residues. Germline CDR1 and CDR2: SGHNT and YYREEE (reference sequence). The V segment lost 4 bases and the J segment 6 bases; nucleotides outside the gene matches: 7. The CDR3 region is CASSTSGTSEQYF. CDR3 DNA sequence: TGTGCCAGCAGCACCAGCGGGACTTCCGAGCAGTACTTC.

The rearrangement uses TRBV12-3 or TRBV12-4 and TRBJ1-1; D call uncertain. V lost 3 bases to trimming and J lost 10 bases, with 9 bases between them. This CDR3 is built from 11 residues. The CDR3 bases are TGTGCCAGCAGTTTCTCCCGGGGAGCTTTCTTT. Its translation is CASSFSRGAFF.

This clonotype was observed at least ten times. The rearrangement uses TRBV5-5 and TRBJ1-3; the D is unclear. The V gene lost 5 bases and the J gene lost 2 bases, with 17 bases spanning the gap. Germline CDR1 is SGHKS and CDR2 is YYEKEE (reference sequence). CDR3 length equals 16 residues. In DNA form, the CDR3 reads TGTGCCAGCAGTCAACTGGTGTGGGGAGCTGGAAACACCATATATTTT. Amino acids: CASSQLVWGAGNTIYF.

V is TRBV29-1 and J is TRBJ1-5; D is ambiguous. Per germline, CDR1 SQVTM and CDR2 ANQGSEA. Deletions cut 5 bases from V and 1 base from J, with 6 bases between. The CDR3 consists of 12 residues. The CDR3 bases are TGCAGCGTTCGGGTGAGCAATCAGCCCCAGCATTTT. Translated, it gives CSVRVSNQPQHF.

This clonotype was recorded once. CDR3 residues: CSARSQGYGYTF. The CDR3 region has the DNA TGCAGTGCTAGATCACAGGGTTATGGCTACACCTTC. The gene calls are TRBV20-1 and TRBJ1-2, with D perhaps TRBD1 (6 bases). Germline V CDR1 and CDR2: DFQATT, SNEGSKA (reference sequence). There are 12 residues in the CDR3. V dropped 2 bases and J dropped 5 bases, with 9 bases sitting between them.

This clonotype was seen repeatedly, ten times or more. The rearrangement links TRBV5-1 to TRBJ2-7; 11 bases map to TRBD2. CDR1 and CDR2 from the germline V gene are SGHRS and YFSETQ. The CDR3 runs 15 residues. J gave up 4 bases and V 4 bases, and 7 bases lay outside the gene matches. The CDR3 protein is CASSVGLAGGYEQYF. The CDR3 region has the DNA TGCGCCAGCAGCGTTGGTCTAGCGGGAGGATACGAGCAGTACTTC.

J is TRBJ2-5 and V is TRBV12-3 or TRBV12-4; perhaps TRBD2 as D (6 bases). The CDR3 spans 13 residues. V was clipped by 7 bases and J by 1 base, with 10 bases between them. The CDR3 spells CASMEGRQETQYF. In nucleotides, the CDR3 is TGTGCCAGCATGGAGGGGCGCCAAGAGACCCAGTACTTC.

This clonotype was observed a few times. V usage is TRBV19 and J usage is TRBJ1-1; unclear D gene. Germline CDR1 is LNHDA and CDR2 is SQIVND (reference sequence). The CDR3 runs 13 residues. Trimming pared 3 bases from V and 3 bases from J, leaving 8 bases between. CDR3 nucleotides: TGTGCCAGTAGTATTACCGGCGACACTGAAGCTTTCTTT. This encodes CASSITGDTEAFF.

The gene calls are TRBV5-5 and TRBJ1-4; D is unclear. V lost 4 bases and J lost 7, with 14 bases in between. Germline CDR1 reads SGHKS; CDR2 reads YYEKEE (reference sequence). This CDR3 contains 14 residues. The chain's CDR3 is CASSPAPEGEKLFF. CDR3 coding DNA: TGTGCCAGCAGCCCTGCCCCGGAGGGTGAAAAACTGTTTTTT.

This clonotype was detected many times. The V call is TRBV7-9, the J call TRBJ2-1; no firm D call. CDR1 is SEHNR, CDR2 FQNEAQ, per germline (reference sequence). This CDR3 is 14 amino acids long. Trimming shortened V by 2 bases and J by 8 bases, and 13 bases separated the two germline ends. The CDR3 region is CASSLFDNSDEQFF. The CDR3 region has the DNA TGTGCCAGCAGCTTATTTGACAACTCCGATGAGCAGTTCTTC. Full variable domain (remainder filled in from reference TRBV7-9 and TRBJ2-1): DTGVSQNPRHKITKRGQNVTFRCDPISEHNRLYWYRQTLGQGPEFLTYFQNEAQLEKSRLLSDRFSAERPKGSFSTLEIQRTEQGDSAMYLCASSLFDNSDEQFFGPGTRLTVL.

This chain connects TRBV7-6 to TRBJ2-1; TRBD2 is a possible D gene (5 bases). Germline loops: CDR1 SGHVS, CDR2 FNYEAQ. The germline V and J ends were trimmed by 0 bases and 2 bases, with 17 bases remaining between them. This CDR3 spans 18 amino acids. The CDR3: CASSLAFISSKPYNEQFF. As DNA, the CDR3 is TGTGCCAGCAGCTTAGCATTCATCTCTAGCAAACCCTACAATGAGCAGTTCTTC. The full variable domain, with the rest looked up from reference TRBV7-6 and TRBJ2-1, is GAGVSQSPRYKVTKRGQDVALRCDPISGHVSLYWYRQALGQGPEFLTYFNYEAQQDKSGLPNDRFSAERPEGSISTLTIQRTEQRDSAMYRCASSLAFISSKPYNEQFFGPGTRLTVL.

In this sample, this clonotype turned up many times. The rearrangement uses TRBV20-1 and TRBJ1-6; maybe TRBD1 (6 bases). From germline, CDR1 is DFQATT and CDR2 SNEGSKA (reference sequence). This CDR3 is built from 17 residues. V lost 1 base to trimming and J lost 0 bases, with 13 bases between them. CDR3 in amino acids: CSARGTEFSSYNSPLHF. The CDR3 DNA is TGCAGTGCTAGAGGGACAGAATTCAGCTCCTATAATTCACCCCTCCACTTT.